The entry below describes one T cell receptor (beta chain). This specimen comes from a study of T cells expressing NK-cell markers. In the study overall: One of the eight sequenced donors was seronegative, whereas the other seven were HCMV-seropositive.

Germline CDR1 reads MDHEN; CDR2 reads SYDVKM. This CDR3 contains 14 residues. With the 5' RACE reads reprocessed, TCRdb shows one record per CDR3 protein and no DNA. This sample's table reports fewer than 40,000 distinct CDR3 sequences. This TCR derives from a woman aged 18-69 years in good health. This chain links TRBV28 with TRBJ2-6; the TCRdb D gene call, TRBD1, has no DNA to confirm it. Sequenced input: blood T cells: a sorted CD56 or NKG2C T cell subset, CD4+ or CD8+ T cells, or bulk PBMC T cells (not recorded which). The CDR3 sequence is CASRHRDGANVLTF.